This TCR beta chain was recorded in a study of T-cell reconstitution after alpha-beta-depleted transplantation in children. Study outcomes and limitations: The origin of high day-60 TCRbeta diversity in some patients lay in surviving recipient T cells and thymic progenitors. The authors attributed T-cell counts and diversity one year after transplant mostly to newly produced T cells. About two months after transplant, alpha-beta T cells reportedly came from several hundred expanded graft clones.

There are a few counts of this clonotype. Its matching antigen is unknown. V was cut by 3 bases and J by 0 bases, with 11 bases left in between. This CDR3 contains 15 residues. Unique molecular identifiers tagged the TCRbeta library. From the PCR reads, TCRdb called clonotypes with MiXCR, one entry per CDR3 protein. The data contain 75,000 to 80,000 distinct CDR3 sequences, around 18% of them seen just once; the ten biggest clones take up less than 60%. The sequence was collected from a male patient aged 2-10 years who had a stem cell transplant for acute lymphoblastic leukemia, so the T cells may come from the graft donor. The chain links TRBV12-3 or TRBV12-4 to TRBJ1-2; D is perhaps TRBD1 (5 bases). The material was PBMCs, mostly from graft donor cells, obtained 360 days after TCRalphabeta/CD19-depleted stem cell transplant. The CDR3 here is CASSFGAWTNYGYTF. As DNA, the CDR3 is TGTGCCAGCAGTTTCGGGGCTTGGACTAACTATGGCTACACCTTC.